The 27 T cell receptor beta chains in this list originate from one sample, sequenced in a study of cytomegalovirus exposure and HLA in healthy donors. Both 60 Vbeta primers and 13 Jbeta primers went into the PCR. Using immunoSEQ multiplex PCR, the repertoire was profiled, and TCRdb retains in-frame clones only, with some absent. Found here are under 200,000 clones, roughly 73% of them singletons; the top ten hold over 1.5%. Sequencing was done on a sample of PBMCs. These receptors were collected from a woman aged 25 to 39 in good health and CMV-seronegative.

Concerning this clone: A junction boundary mismatches the germline segment, possibly from a read error. This chain uses TRBV7-7 with TRBJ2-5, with D perhaps matching TRBD1 (5 bases). From germline, CDR1 is SSHAT and CDR2 FNYEAQ (reference sequence). There are 13 residues in the CDR3. The CDR3 spells CASSPRQKETQYF. The CDR3 coding sequence is TGTGCTAGCAGCCCCAGACAGAAAGAGACCCAGTACTTC.

Here the CDR3 reads CATIPRDTGELFF. As DNA, the CDR3 is TGTGCCACCATACCGCGGGACACCGGGGAGCTGTTTTTT. The chain joins TRBV11-2 to TRBJ2-2, with a weak D call TRBD2 (5 bases). V was cut by 10 bases and J by 3 bases, with 12 bases left in between. This CDR3 has 13 amino acids. Germline V lookup: CDR1 SGHAT, CDR2 FQNNGV.

CDR3 region: CASSQGGQGNSPLHF. The CDR3 DNA reads as TGCGCCAGCAGCCAAGGAGGACAGGGGAATTCACCCCTCCACTTT. This chain joins TRBV4-1 and TRBJ1-6, with 9 bases identical to TRBD1. The V and J ends lost 1 base and 7 bases, in that order; junction bases with no gene match: 2. Per germline, CDR1 MGHRA and CDR2 YSYEKL. CDR3 length equals 15 residues.

The chain recombines TRBV7-2 with TRBJ1-5; 8 bases agree with TRBD1. V lost 5 bases, J lost 6 bases, and 12 bases stayed unmatched. The CDR3 has 16 residues. CDR1 is SGHTA, CDR2 FQGNSA, per germline. In DNA, the CDR3 is TGTGCCAGCAGCGCCGGACAGGGACCCGTCGTTCAGCCCCAGCATTTT. As protein: CASSAGQGPVVQPQHF.

The chain links TRBV19 to TRBJ1-1; TRBD1 is a possible D gene (5 bases). Per the germline V gene, CDR1 is LNHDA and CDR2 is SQIVND (reference sequence). This CDR3 comprises 11 residues. Trimming cost V 3 bases and J 10 bases, with 9 bases left between them. CDR3 bases: TGTGCCAGTAGTATCGGGGGTTCAGCTTTCTTT. Translated, it gives CASSIGGSAFF.

On this clone: Additional DNA sequences in this sample encode the identical CDR3. DNA for the CDR3: TGTGCCAGCATGAGGAGGGCAGGCGCTGATCAGCCCCAGCATTTT. Protein product: CASMRRAGADQPQHF. The V call is TRBV2, the J call TRBJ1-5; D remains ambiguous. V was cut by 7 bases and J by 5 bases, with 18 bases left in between. The CDR3 consists of 15 residues. Germline values: CDR1 SNHLY, CDR2 FYNNEI.

The CDR3 is CASGLSGYSPLHF. The CDR3 nucleotides are TGTGCTAGTGGTTTGTCAGGGTATTCACCCCTCCACTTT. The rearrangement uses TRBV12-5 and TRBJ1-6, with D possibly being TRBD1 (5 bases). CDR3 length: 13 residues. V was trimmed by 2 bases and J by 8 bases, leaving 7 bases between them. Germline loops: CDR1 LGHNT, CDR2 FRNRAP.

The chain links TRBV6-4 to TRBJ1-2, with TRBD1 identical over 7 bases. This CDR3 is built from 15 residues. The J segment lost 1 base and the V segment lost 4 bases, leaving 6 bases of the junction unmatched. Germline lookup yields CDR1 MRHNA and CDR2 SNTAGT. CDR3 DNA sequence: TGTGCCAGCAGTGCCGACAGGGCTGGTAACTATGGCTACACCTTC. Translated: CASSADRAGNYGYTF.

CDR3 region: CAWTSGGRHNEQFF. The CDR3 nucleotides are TGTGCCTGGACTTCGGGAGGGCGTCACAATGAGCAGTTCTTC. This chain uses TRBV30 with TRBJ2-1; TRBD2 matches 8 bases. This CDR3 is built from 14 residues. Germline V gene sequence: CDR1 GTSNPN, CDR2 SVGIG (reference sequence). Trimming cost V 4 bases and J 5 bases; bases outside gene matches: 7.

The gene calls are TRBV7-8 and TRBJ1-2; 7 bases are shared with TRBD1. Per germline, CDR1 SGHVS and CDR2 FQNEAQ. The V gene end was trimmed by 2 bases and the J gene end by 4 bases; junction bases not matched to a gene: 7. CDR3 size: 15 residues. CDR3 nucleotide sequence: TGTGCCAGCAGCTTATTGGGGACAGCCCTCTATGGCTACACCTTC. Translation gives CASSLLGTALYGYTF.

The chain has TRBV29-1 and TRBJ2-2; 7 bases agree with TRBD1. This CDR3 comprises 12 residues. The germline CDR1 and CDR2 sequences are SQVTM and ANQGSEA. CDR3 residues: CGRQGHTGELFF. CDR3 bases: TGCGGCAGACAGGGTCACACCGGGGAGCTGTTTTTT.

CDR3 sequence (DNA): TGTGCCAGCAGTCAAGGACTAGCGGGGGGGGATTCCTACGAGCAGTACTTC. It is translated as CASSQGLAGGDSYEQYF. V and J are TRBV2 and TRBJ2-7; 15 nucleotides align to TRBD2. Trimming took 5 bases from V and 1 from J; bases not matched to a gene: 6. Germline-derived CDR1 and CDR2 are SNHLY and FYNNEI. The CDR3 length is 17 residues.

A note on this clone: The junction shows a germline mismatch at one end, possibly a read error. The rearrangement links TRBV28 to TRBJ1-1, with TRBD1 matching 8 bases. From germline, CDR1 is MDHEN and CDR2 SYDVKM. CDR3 length: 18 residues. The CDR3 here is CASSLWSPRQGARTEAFF. The CDR3 DNA reads TGTGCCAGCAGTCTATGGTCCCCACGGCAGGGGGCCAGGACTGAAGCTTTCTTT.

This clone was counted a single time. This CDR3 is CASSEPYTGELFF. CDR3 coding DNA: TGTGCCAGCAGTGAACCTTACACCGGGGAGCTGTTTTTT. The chain uses TRBV6-1 and TRBJ2-2; D uncertain. CDR3 size: 13 residues. Trimming took 2 bases from V and 3 from J, leaving 4 bases between them. CDR1 is MNHNS and CDR2 is SASEGT in the germline V gene.

This sequence joins TRBV5-1 and TRBJ2-7; 10 bases fit TRBD1. The CDR3 contains 17 residues. Germline trimming cut 0 bases from V and 5 bases from J; bases unmatched to any gene: 11. Germline V CDR1 and CDR2: SGHRS, YFSETQ. This chain's CDR3 is CASSLEPTGTGVDEQYF. CDR3 sequence (DNA): TGCGCCAGCAGCTTGGAACCTACCGGGACAGGGGTGGACGAGCAGTACTTC.

V gene TRBV30 combines with J gene TRBJ2-2, with D maybe TRBD1 (6 bases). V dropped 1 base and J dropped 4 bases, with 7 bases sitting between them. CDR1 and CDR2 (germline): GTSNPN, SVGIG (reference sequence). CDR3 length: 13 residues. CDR3: CAWSGQVTGELFF. The CDR3 DNA sequence: TGTGCCTGGAGTGGACAGGTCACCGGGGAGCTGTTTTTT.

This chain uses TRBV9 with TRBJ2-7, with a tentative D call TRBD1 (5 bases). The CDR3 spans 14 residues. V shed 3 bases and J shed 4 bases, with 14 bases lying between them. The V gene's germline CDR1 is SGDLS and CDR2 YYNGEE. CDR3 in DNA: TGTGCCAGCAGCGAGAGGCTCCAGGGTTACGAGCAGTACTTC. Its translation: CASSERLQGYEQYF.

The rearrangement links TRBV29-1 to TRBJ2-1, with D unresolved. The CDR3 sequence is 15 residues long. V was trimmed by 2 bases and J by 3 bases, leaving 14 bases between them. Looked up from germline, CDR1 is SQVTM and CDR2 is ANQGSEA. The CDR3 coding sequence is TGCAGCGTTGAATACAGCTCCCTGGACTACAATGAGCAGTTCTTC. Amino acid sequence: CSVEYSSLDYNEQFF.

This chain joins TRBV11-2 and TRBJ2-1; D unclear. The CDR3 spans 14 residues. The V end was cut by 2 bases, the J end by 6 bases, with 11 bases between. The V gene's germline CDR1 is SGHAT and CDR2 FQNNGV. Here the CDR3 reads CASSLSPTSNEQFF. CDR3 nucleotide sequence: TGTGCCAGCAGCTTATCGCCGACTTCCAATGAGCAGTTCTTC.

The genes are TRBV29-1 and TRBJ2-5; 10 bases map to TRBD2. Trimming at V came to 6 bases and at J to 5 bases, leaving 9 bases not matched to a gene. CDR1 is SQVTM and CDR2 is ANQGSEA in the germline V gene. The CDR3 covers 14 residues. The chain's CDR3 is CSVDLAGGRETQYF. In nucleotides, the CDR3 is TGCAGCGTCGACTTAGCGGGAGGAAGGGAGACCCAGTACTTC.

This clone has just one count. The chain uses TRBV7-6 and TRBJ2-5; no definite D call. This CDR3 spans 12 amino acids. Germline CDR1 SGHVS, CDR2 FNYEAQ. The V and J ends lost 1 base and 3 bases respectively, with 3 bases between them. DNA of the CDR3: TGTGCCAGCAGCTTAGTTAAAGAGACCCAGTACTTC. Translating gives CASSLVKETQYF.

The V gene is TRBV7-2, the J gene TRBJ1-2; 8 bases match TRBD1. J was trimmed by 8 bases and V by 2 bases; bases with no gene match: 7. This CDR3 comprises 14 residues. Per the germline V gene, CDR1 is SGHTA and CDR2 is FQGNSA. The CDR3 DNA is TGTGCCAGCAGCTTAAGACAGGGGATGGAAGGCTACACCTTC. Its translation is CASSLRQGMEGYTF.

The V gene is TRBV25-1, the J gene TRBJ2-1; 9 positions match TRBD1. The CDR3 contains 17 residues. Germline CDR1 reads MGHDK; CDR2 reads SYGVNS. Trimming at V came to 3 bases and at J to 5 bases, leaving 11 bases not matched to a gene. The CDR3 DNA is TGTGCCAGCAGTGATCAGCAACGGGACAGGGTGGACAATGAGCAGTTCTTC. It codes for CASSDQQRDRVDNEQFF.

The chain joins TRBV25-1 to TRBJ1-2, with a possible D match to TRBD1 (5 bases). Germline CDR1 reads MGHDK; CDR2 reads SYGVNS. The CDR3 runs to 13 residues. V was shortened by 3 bases and J by 5 bases, with 10 bases between the two germline ends. In DNA, the CDR3 is TGTGCCAGCAGTGATACAGGTCCTTATGGCTACACCTTC. Translating gives CASSDTGPYGYTF.

The gene calls are TRBV4-1 and TRBJ1-2; D is possibly TRBD1 (6 bases). CDR3 size: 14 residues. CDR1 and CDR2 (germline): MGHRA, YSYEKL. V dropped 1 base and J dropped 4 bases, with 10 bases sitting between them. This chain's CDR3 is CASSQVAGVYGYTF. CDR3 nucleotides: TGCGCCAGCAGCCAAGTGGCAGGGGTCTATGGCTACACCTTC.

In DNA form, the CDR3 reads TGCGCCAGCAGCCTAGGACCGGGACAGAGTAATGCTGAAGCTTTCTTT. Protein: CASSLGPGQSNAEAFF. The chain combines TRBV4-1 with TRBJ1-1; 7 bases map to TRBD1. This CDR3 comprises 16 residues. CDR1 is MGHRA and CDR2 is YSYEKL in the germline V gene. V was clipped by 4 bases and J by 6 bases; unmatched bases: 14.

The CDR3 region has the DNA TGTGCCAGCAGCCCAGGCGGGACAGGGGTCGGCGAGCAGTACTTC. This codes for CASSPGGTGVGEQYF. The chain couples TRBV4-2 to TRBJ2-7; 10 bases are shared with TRBD1. The ends lost 4 bases at V and 6 bases at J; junction bases unmatched: 9. The V gene's germline CDR1 is LGHNA and CDR2 YNFKEQ. CDR3 length equals 15 residues.